The 8 T cell receptor beta chains given below trace back to one sample, sequenced in a study of cytomegalovirus exposure and HLA in healthy donors. The data were produced by immunoSEQ multiplex PCR, yet TCRdb's version contains in-frame clones alone and is incomplete. The top ten clones hold 1.2% of a sample with 200,000 to 300,000 clones, approximately 83% of them seen once. Sequenced input: PBMCs. Receptors were obtained from a woman under 40 in good health and CMV-seropositive.

V gene TRBV11-3 combines with J gene TRBJ2-3; TRBD1 agrees at 7 bases. CDR1 and CDR2 from the germline V gene are SGHNT and YENEEA. The CDR3 consists of 15 residues. V trimming: 7 bases; J trimming: 0 bases; junction bases outside the gene matches: 7. This CDR3 is CASTQTGFSTDTQYF. The CDR3 DNA reads as TGTGCCAGCACCCAGACAGGGTTTAGCACAGATACGCAGTATTTT.

This sequence joins TRBV27 and TRBJ1-1, with 7 bases lining up with TRBD1. The V gene end was trimmed by 4 bases and the J gene end by 2 bases; junction bases not matched to a gene: 7. The CDR3 sequence is 15 residues long. Germline V lookup: CDR1 MNHEY, CDR2 SMNVEV (reference sequence). Here the CDR3 DNA reads TGTGCCAGCAGTTACCTACAGGGGCGAAACACTGAAGCTTTCTTT. As protein: CASSYLQGRNTEAFF.

The CDR3 DNA reads as TGTGCCAGCAGTTTATCCGGACAGGGGGATGAAAAACTGTTTTTT. Its protein product is CASSLSGQGDEKLFF. The rearrangement joins TRBV28 to TRBJ1-4, with 10 positions matching TRBD1. The germline V gene has CDR1 MDHEN and CDR2 SYDVKM. J lost 6 bases, V lost 1 base, and 2 bases had no gene match. This CDR3 spans 15 amino acids.

This clone was detected a few times. The chain is built from TRBV7-2 and TRBJ1-5; the match to TRBD1 covers 7 bases. The J segment lost 10 bases and the V segment lost 5 bases, leaving 8 bases of the junction unmatched. The CDR3 consists of 13 residues. The germline CDR1 and CDR2 sequences are SGHTA and FQGNSA. CDR3 amino acids: CASSPDRFAPQHF. The CDR3 region has the DNA TGTGCCAGCAGCCCGGACAGGTTTGCACCCCAGCATTTT.

The chain employs TRBV13 and TRBJ2-7, with 7 positions matching TRBD1. The CDR3 contains 14 residues. V lost 2 bases to trimming and J lost 3 bases; unmatched junction nucleotides: 4. Germline CDR1 is PRHDT and CDR2 is FYEKMQ (reference sequence). CDR3 in amino acids: CASSLSAGGYEQYF. CDR3 sequence (DNA): TGTGCCAGCAGCTTAAGTGCAGGGGGCTACGAGCAGTACTTC.

This clone showed up just once. This chain links TRBV29-1 with TRBJ2-5; no clear D. Trimming took off 0 bases at V and 5 bases at J, with 4 bases between the two ends. The CDR3 is made up of 11 amino acids. CDR1 and CDR2 (germline): SQVTM, ANQGSEA. CDR3 loop: CSVEEQETQYF. The DNA of the CDR3 is TGCAGCGTTGAAGAACAGGAGACCCAGTACTTC.

V and J are TRBV29-1 and TRBJ2-4; TRBD1 aligns across 10 bases. The CDR3 has 13 residues. J gave up 9 bases and V 7 bases, and 9 bases lay outside the gene matches. Per germline, CDR1 SQVTM and CDR2 ANQGSEA. The CDR3 DNA is TGCAGCGCTGAGACAGGGGGCTTACTCATTCAGTACTTC. Amino acid sequence: CSAETGGLLIQYF.

The J gene is TRBJ2-3, the V gene TRBV5-1; a weak D match, TRBD2 (6 bases). The ends were cut back, 3 bases at V and 3 bases at J, with 11 bases in the middle. The CDR3 is 14 amino acids. Looked up from germline, CDR1 is SGHRS and CDR2 is YFSETQ. The CDR3 bases are TGCGCCAGCAGCTCGGGAGAGGGGACAGATACGCAGTATTTT. Amino acid sequence: CASSSGEGTDTQYF.